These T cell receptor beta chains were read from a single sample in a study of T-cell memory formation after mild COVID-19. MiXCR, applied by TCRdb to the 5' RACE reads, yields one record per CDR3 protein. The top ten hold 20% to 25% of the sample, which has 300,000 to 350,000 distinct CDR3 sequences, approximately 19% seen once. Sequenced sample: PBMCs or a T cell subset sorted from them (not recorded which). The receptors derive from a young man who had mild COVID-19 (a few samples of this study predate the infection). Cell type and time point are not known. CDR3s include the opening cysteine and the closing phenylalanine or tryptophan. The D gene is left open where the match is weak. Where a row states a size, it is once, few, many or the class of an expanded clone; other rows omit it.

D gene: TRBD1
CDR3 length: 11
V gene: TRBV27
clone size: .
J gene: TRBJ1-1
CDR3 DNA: TGTGCCAGCAGGCAGGGGGGTGAAGCTTTCTTT
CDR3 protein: CASRQGGEAFF

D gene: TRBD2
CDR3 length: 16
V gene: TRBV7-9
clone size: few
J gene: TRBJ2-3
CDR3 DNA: TGTGCCAGCAGCCAAATACGGGGGGTCAGCACAGATACGCAGTATTTT
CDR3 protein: CASSQIRGVSTDTQYF

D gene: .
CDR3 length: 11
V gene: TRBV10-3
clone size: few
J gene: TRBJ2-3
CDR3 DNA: TGTGCCATCAGCACGGGACATACGCAGTATTTT
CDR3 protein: CAISTGHTQYF

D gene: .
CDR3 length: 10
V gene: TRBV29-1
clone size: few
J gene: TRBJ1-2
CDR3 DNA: TGCAGCGTTTCTGGAAATGGCTACACCTTC
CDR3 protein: CSVSGNGYTF

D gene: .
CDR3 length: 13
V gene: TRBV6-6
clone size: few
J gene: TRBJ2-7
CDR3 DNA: TGTGCCAGCAGTTATACCGGGGCAGGCGAGCAGTACTTC
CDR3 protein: CASSYTGAGEQYF

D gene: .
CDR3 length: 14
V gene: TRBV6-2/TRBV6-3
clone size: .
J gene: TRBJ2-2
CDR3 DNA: TGTGCCAGCAGTAGGGACGGGAACACCGGGGAGCTGTTTTTT
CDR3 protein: CASSRDGNTGELFF

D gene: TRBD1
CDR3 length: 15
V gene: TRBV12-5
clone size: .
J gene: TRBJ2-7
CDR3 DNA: TGTGCTAGTGGTTTGGGACAGGGGGTTTTCTACGAGCAGTACTTC
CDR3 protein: CASGLGQGVFYEQYF

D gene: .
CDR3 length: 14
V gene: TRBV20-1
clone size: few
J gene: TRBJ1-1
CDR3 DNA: TGCAGTGCGATCTCCGGACTGCAAAACACTGAAGCTTTCTTT
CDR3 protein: CSAISGLQNTEAFF

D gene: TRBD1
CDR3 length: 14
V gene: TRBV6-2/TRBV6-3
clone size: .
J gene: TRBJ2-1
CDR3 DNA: TGTGCCAGCAGGCGGGACAGGGGAGGGAATGAGCAGTTCTTC
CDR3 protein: CASRRDRGGNEQFF

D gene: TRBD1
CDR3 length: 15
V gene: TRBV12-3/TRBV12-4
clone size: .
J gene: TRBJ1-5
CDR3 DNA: TGTGCCAGCAGTCCCCCCGGGACAGGGGGCCCTCCCCAGCATTTT
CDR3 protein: CASSPPGTGGPPQHF

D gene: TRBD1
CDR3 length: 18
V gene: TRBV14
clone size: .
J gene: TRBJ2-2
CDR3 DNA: TGTGCCAGCAGCCACCACAGGGGACAGGGACCGAACACCGGGGAGCTGTTTTTT
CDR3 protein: CASSHHRGQGPNTGELFF

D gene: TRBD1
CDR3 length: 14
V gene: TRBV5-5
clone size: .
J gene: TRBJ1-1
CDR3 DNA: TGTGCCAGCAGACCCGGGACAGACTACACTGAAGCTTTCTTT
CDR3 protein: CASRPGTDYTEAFF

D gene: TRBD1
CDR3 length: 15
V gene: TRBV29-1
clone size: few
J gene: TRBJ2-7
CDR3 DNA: TGCAGCGTTGAATCCCGGGACAGGGGGCTTTACGAGCAGTACTTC
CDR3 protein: CSVESRDRGLYEQYF

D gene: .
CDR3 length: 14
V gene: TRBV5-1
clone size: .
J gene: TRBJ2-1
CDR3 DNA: TGCGCCAGCAGCTTGGCCTCTGCGGACAATGAGCAGTTCTTC
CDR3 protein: CASSLASADNEQFF

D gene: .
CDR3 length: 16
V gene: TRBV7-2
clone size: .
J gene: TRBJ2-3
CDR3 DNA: TGTGCCAGCAGCTTAAACGGGGCGGGAAGCACAGATACGCAGTATTTT
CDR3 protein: CASSLNGAGSTDTQYF

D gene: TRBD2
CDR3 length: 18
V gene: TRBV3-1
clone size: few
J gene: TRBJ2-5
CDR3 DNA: TGTGCCAGCAGCCAAGATCGGACTAGCGGGGGGATAGAAGAGACCCAGTACTTC
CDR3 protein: CASSQDRTSGGIEETQYF

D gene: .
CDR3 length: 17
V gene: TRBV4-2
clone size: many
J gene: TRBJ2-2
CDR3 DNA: TGTGCCAGCAGCCAAGTCGGAGGGGGGCCTAACACCGGGGAGCTGTTTTTT
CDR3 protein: CASSQVGGGPNTGELFF

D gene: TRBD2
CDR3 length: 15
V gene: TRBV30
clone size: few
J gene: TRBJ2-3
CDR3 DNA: TGTGCCTGGAGATTGAGGGGCGGGGGGGCAGATACGCAGTATTTT
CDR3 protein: CAWRLRGGGADTQYF

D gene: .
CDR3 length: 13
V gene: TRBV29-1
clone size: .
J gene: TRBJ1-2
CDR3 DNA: TGCAGCGTTGGTTGGGGGCCGGGAGGCGGCTACACCTTC
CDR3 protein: CSVGWGPGGGYTF

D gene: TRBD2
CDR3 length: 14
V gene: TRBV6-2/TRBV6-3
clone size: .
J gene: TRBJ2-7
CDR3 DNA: TGTGCCAGCAGTTACGCCGGGGGGGTAGGAGAGCAGTACTTC
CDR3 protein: CASSYAGGVGEQYF

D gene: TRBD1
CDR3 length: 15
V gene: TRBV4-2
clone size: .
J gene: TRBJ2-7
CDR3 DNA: TGTGCCAGCAGAGGAAGGGACAGCGACTCCTACGAGCAGTACTTC
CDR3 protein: CASRGRDSDSYEQYF

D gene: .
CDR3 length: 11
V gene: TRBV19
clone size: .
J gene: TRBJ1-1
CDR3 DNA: TGTGCCATCCAGTCCCGGGAACAAGCTTTCTTT
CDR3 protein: CAIQSREQAFF

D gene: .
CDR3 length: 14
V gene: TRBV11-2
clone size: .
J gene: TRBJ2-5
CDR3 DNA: TGTGCCAGCAGCCGAGACAGGTCTCAAGAGACCCAGTACTTC
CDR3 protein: CASSRDRSQETQYF

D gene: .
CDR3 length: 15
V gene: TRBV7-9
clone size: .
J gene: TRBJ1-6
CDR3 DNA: TGTGCCAGCAGCTTAGCGGGACTGGATAATTCACCCCTCCACTTT
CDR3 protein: CASSLAGLDNSPLHF

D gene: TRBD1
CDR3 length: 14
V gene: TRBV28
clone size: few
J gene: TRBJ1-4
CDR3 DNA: TGTGCCAGCAGTCCGACAGGGGGTAATGAAAAACTGTTTTTT
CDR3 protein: CASSPTGGNEKLFF

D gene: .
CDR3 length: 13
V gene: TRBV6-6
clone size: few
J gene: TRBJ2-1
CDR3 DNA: TGTGCCAGCAGCCTACTATTGTGGAATGAGCAGTTCTTC
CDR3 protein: CASSLLLWNEQFF

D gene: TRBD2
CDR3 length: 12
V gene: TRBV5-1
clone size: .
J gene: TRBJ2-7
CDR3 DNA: TGCGCCAGCAGCTTGGAGAGCGGGGGCACGTACTTC
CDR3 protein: CASSLESGGTYF

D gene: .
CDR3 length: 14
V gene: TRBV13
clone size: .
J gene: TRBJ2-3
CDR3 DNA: TGTGCCAGCAGCCTACCGTGGTACACAGATACGCAGTATTTT
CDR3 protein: CASSLPWYTDTQYF

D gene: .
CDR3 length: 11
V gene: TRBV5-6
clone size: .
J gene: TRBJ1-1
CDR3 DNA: TGTGCCAGCAGAAACGCAGGGTGGGCTTTCTTT
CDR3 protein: CASRNAGWAFF

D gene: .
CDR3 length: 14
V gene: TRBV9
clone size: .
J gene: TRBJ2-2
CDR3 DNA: TGTGCCAGCAGCGTAGACTCAGGCACCGGGGAGCTGTTTTTT
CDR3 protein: CASSVDSGTGELFF

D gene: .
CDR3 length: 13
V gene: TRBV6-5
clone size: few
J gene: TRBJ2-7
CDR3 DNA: TGTGCCAGCAATAGGGCCGGTCGGGACGAGCAGTACTTC
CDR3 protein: CASNRAGRDEQYF

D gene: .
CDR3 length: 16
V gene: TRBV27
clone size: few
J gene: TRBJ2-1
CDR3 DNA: TGTGCCAGCAGCCCTAGAGGGGATACCTTTTGGAATGAGCAGTTCTTC
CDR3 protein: CASSPRGDTFWNEQFF

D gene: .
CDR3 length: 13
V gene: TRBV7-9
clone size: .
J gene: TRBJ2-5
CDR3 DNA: TGTGCCAGCAGCTTTGGAGCAGAAGAGACCCAGTACTTC
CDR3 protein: CASSFGAEETQYF

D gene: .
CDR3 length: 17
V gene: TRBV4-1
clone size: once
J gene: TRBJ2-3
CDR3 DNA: TGCGCCAGCAGCCAAGAATCGAGGGCCCGGAGCACAGATACGCAGTATTTT
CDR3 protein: CASSQESRARSTDTQYF

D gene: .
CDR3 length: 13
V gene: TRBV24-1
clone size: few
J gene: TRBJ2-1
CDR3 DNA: TGTGCCACCAGTGATTCCGGGATTCCTGAGCAGTTCTTC
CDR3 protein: CATSDSGIPEQFF

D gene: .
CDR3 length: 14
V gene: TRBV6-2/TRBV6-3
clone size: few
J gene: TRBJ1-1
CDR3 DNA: TGTGCCAGCAGCGATGGACAGTCGAACACTGAAGCTTTCTTT
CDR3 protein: CASSDGQSNTEAFF

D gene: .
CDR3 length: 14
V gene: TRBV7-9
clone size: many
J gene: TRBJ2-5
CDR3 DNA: TGTGCCAGCAGCTTACTTGGCAGGGGAGAGACCCAGTACTTC
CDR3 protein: CASSLLGRGETQYF